This paragraph reports one TCR beta chain. The antigen remains unidentified. The data originate from a study of T cell responses to AZD1222 COVID-19 vaccine. Regarding the study as a whole: Repertoires in all cases were sampled only once the peak T cell response had passed. Close to half of spike-specific TCRs reportedly recognize unmutated variant regions.

Germline CDR1 and CDR2: MDHEN and SYDVKM. With 6 bases clipped from V and 6 bases from J, the junction kept 6 bases outside the gene matches. The CDR3 has 14 residues. Assay used: immunoSEQ multiplex PCR; TCRdb lists only in-frame clones, some missing. In the table there are some 86,000 clones, around nine tenths of which are singletons. The sample was peripheral blood, taken 28 days after the second AZD1222 dose. The chain is built from TRBV28 and TRBJ2-1, with TRBD2 matching 9 bases. This clonotype was obtained from an adult who received the AZD1222 COVID-19 vaccine. Here the CDR3 reads CASRVAGAGNEQFF. CDR3 nucleotides: TGTGCCAGCAGAGTAGCGGGAGCGGGCAATGAGCAGTTCTTC.